The 6 T cell receptor beta chains given below trace back to one sample, sequenced in a study of T cells in Graves' hyperthyroidism and ophthalmopathy (dated by TCRdb to about 2019). Library preparation used multiplex PCR. The listed sequencing device is Illumina HiSeq 2000. Amplification of TCR beta CDR3 regions was carried out from RNA transcripts. The first round of RT-PCR for the TCR CDR3 was performed with the HTBI primer set and the Qiagen OneStep RT-PCR kit. TCRdb passed the public sequencing reads through fastp at Q25 and MiXCR, retaining productive beta sequences. Every distinct CDR3 protein forms one entry, paired with its most common genes and DNA. The sample table holds about 640,000 distinct CDR3 sequences, of which about 20% were seen once. The ten largest clones capture around a third of the sample. Material for sequencing was blood. These receptors were obtained from a man between 25 and 39 years old with Graves' ophthalmopathy.

This chain connects TRBV3-1 to TRBJ2-1; maybe TRBD2 (6 bases). This CDR3 contains 15 residues. Germline CDR1 reads LGHDT; CDR2 reads YNNKEL (reference sequence). V was pared by 4 bases and J by 7 bases, with 17 bases between. CDR3 nucleotide sequence: TGTGCCAGCAGCCGCCGACGGGAGTCCTTGAATGAGCAGTTCTTC. Its translation is CASSRRRESLNEQFF.

This chain connects TRBV7-8 to TRBJ1-4; maybe TRBD1 (5 bases). V lost 3 bases, J lost 5 bases, and 13 bases lay in between. The V gene's germline CDR1 is SGHVS and CDR2 FQNEAQ. CDR3 length: 15 amino acids. In nucleotides, the CDR3 is TGTGCCAGCAGCTTTCGAGACAGCGAAAATGAAAAACTGTTTTTT. The encoded protein is CASSFRDSENEKLFF.

The V call is TRBV20-1, the J call TRBJ2-1; D might be TRBD2 (6 bases). The CDR3 is made up of 14 amino acids. CDR1 DFQATT and CDR2 SNEGSKA come from the germline V gene (reference sequence). CDR3 region: CSVDVAENYNEQFF. In DNA form, the CDR3 reads TGCAGCGTTGACGTAGCGGAGAACTACAATGAGCAGTTCTTC.

This rearrangement joins TRBV7-9 to TRBJ2-5; tentatively, D is TRBD1 or TRBD2 (5 bases each). The germline V and J ends were trimmed by 5 bases and 5 bases, with 18 bases remaining between them. The CDR3 has 15 residues. Germline CDR1 is SEHNR and CDR2 is FQNEAQ (reference sequence). CDR3 coding DNA: TGTGCCAGCAGCCCGGAGTTTGAAGGGGAGGAGACCCAGTACTTC. This sequence encodes CASSPEFEGEETQYF.

In its sample, this clonotype was seen many times. The chain is built from TRBV12-3 or TRBV12-4 and TRBJ1-5, with 8 bases aligning to TRBD1. There are 19 residues in the CDR3. After removal of 2 bases from V and 0 bases from J, the junction contained 12 bases not matched to a gene. The CDR3 protein is CASSLRIQGAPYSNQPQHF. Written as DNA, the CDR3 is TGTGCCAGCAGTTTACGAATCCAGGGGGCCCCGTATAGCAATCAGCCCCAGCATTTT.

V is TRBV5-6 and J is TRBJ2-1; D gene unclear. This CDR3 region has 14 residues. Germline CDR1 SGHDT, CDR2 YYEEEE. The ends were cut back, 4 bases at V and 6 bases at J, with 14 bases in the middle. The CDR3 sequence: CASSLVGQVNEQFF. The CDR3 coding sequence is TGTGCCAGCAGCCTCGTTGGGCAGGTCAATGAGCAGTTCTTC.